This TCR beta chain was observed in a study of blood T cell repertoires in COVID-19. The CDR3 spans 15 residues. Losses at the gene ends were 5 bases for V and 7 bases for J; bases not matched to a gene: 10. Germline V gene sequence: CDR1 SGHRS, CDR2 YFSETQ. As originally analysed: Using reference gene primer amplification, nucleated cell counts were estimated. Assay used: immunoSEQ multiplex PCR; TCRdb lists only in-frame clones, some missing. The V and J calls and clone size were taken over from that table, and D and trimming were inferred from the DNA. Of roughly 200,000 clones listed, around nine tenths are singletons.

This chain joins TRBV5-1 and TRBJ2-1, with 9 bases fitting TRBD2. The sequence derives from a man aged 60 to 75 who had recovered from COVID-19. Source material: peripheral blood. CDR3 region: CASRPPGLAINEQFF. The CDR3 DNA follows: TGCGCCAGCAGGCCTCCGGGACTAGCAATAAATGAGCAGTTCTTC. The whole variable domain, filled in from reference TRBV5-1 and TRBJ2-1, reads KAGVTQTPRYLIKTRGQQVTLSCSPISGHRSVSWYQQTPGQGLQFLFEYFSETQRNKGNFPGRFSGRQFSNSRSEMNVSTLELGDSALYLCASRPPGLAINEQFFGPGTRLTVL.